The clone carrying this T cell receptor beta chain has a handful of counts. Its matching antigen is unknown. The sample comes from a study of identical twins. Findings of the study overall: Abundant beta clonotypes from cord blood had fewer insertions, unlike memory repertoires, which showed none. Twins showed weaker excess sharing in their beta out-of-frame sequences.

Germline lookup yields CDR1 SGHRS and CDR2 YFSETQ. V lost 4 bases, J lost 0 bases, and 11 bases lay in between. This CDR3 spans 14 amino acids. All of the donors were Caucasians in good health. TCRdb re-analysed the 5' RACE reads in MiXCR, keeping a single row per CDR3 protein. The repertoire has 500,000 to 700,000 distinct CDR3 sequences, 7.1% of them found once; the top ten carry around 1.6%. The data also belong to a second study, concerning yellow fever vaccine responses in identical twins.

The receptor was isolated from a woman aged 18-30 years in good health. Sequenced input: PBMCs. The V and J genes are TRBV5-1 and TRBJ2-7, with D perhaps matching TRBD1 (6 bases). For the CDR3, the DNA is TGCGCCAGCAGCCCCGGGACATTCTCCTACGAGCAGTACTTC. This sequence encodes CASSPGTFSYEQYF.